This record looks at one T cell receptor (beta chain) sequence and its context. Its specificity is unknown. The CDR3 length is 15 residues. Trimming left V 0 bases short and J 2 bases short, with 10 bases between. The germline gives CDR1 MNHEY, CDR2 SMNVEV (reference sequence). With 60 Vbeta and 13 Jbeta primers, the PCR was carried out. Sequenced by immunoSEQ multiplex PCR; TCRdb stores in-frame clones only, minus some. The sample has fewer than 90,000 clones; more than 75% are singletons. The data stem from a study of cytomegalovirus exposure and HLA in healthy donors. Notes on the study in general: The presence/absence work took it that sequencing depth was about the same across donors. In an earlier analysis, about 87% or about 30%: the productive usage of most TCR beta V segments.

This rearrangement joins TRBV27 to TRBJ1-1, with D possibly being TRBD1 (5 bases). The sample consisted of PBMCs. This clonotype was sampled from a woman aged 40 to 50 in good health and CMV-seropositive. For the CDR3, the DNA is TGTGCCAGCAGTTTATCAGGGGAGGGCAACACTGAAGCTTTCTTT. It yields the protein CASSLSGEGNTEAFF.